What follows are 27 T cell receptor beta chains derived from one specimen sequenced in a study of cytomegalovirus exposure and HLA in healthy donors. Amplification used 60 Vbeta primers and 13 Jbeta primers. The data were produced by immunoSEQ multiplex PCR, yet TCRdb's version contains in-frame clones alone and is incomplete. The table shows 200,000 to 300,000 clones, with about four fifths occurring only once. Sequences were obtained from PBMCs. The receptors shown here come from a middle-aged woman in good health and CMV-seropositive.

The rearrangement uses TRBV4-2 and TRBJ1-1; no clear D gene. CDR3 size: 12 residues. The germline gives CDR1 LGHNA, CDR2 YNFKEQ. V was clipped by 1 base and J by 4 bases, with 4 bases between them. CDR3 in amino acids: CASSQGSTEAFF. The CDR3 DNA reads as TGTGCCAGCAGCCAAGGGAGCACTGAAGCTTTCTTT.

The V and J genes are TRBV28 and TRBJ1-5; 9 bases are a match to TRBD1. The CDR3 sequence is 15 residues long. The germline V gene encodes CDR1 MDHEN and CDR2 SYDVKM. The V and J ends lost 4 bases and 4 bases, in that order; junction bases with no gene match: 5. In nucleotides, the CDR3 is TGTGCCAGCAGTTCCGGGACAGGGACAAATCAGCCCCAGCATTTT. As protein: CASSSGTGTNQPQHF.

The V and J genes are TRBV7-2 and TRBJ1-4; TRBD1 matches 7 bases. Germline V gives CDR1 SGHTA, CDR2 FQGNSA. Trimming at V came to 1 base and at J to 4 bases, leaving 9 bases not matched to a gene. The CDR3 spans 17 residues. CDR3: CASSLGLGQAFNEKLFF. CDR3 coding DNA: TGTGCCAGCAGCTTAGGTCTCGGACAGGCATTTAATGAAAAACTGTTTTTT.

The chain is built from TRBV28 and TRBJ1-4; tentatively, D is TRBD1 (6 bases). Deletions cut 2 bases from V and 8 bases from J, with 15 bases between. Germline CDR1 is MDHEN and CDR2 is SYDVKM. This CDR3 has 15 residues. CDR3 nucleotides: TGTGCCAGCAGTTTAGGGGGCGTAGGGTCGGAAAAACTGTTTTTT. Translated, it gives CASSLGGVGSEKLFF.

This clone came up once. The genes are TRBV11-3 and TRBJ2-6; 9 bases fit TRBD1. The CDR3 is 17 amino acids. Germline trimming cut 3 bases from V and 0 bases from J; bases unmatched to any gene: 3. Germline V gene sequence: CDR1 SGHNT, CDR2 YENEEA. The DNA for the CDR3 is TGTGCCAGCAGCTTCGGGACAGGGAGCTCTGGGGCCAACGTCCTGACTTTC. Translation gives CASSFGTGSSGANVLTF.

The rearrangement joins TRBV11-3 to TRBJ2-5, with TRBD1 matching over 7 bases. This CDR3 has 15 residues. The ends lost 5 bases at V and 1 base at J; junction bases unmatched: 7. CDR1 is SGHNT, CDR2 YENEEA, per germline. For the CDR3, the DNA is TGTGCCAGCAGCCTAGGGGGCGGACCCCAAGAGACCCAGTACTTC. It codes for CASSLGGGPQETQYF.

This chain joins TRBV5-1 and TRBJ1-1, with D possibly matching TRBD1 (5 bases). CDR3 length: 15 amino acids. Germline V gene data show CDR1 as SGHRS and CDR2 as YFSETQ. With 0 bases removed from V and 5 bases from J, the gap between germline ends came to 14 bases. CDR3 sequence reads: CASSLEQGWETEAFF. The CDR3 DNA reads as TGCGCCAGCAGCTTGGAGCAGGGTTGGGAAACTGAAGCTTTCTTT.

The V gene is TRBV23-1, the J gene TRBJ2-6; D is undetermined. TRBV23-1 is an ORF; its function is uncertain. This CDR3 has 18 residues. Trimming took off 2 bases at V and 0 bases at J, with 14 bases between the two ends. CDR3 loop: CASSQGSALSSGANVLTF. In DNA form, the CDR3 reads TGCGCCAGCAGTCAAGGGTCGGCACTAAGCTCTGGGGCCAACGTCCTGACTTTC.

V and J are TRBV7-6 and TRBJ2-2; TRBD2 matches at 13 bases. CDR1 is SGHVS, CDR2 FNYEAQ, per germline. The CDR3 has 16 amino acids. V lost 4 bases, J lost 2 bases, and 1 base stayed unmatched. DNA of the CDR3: TGTGCCAGCAGCTCGGGACTAGCGGGAAACACCGGGGAGCTGTTTTTT. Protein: CASSSGLAGNTGELFF.

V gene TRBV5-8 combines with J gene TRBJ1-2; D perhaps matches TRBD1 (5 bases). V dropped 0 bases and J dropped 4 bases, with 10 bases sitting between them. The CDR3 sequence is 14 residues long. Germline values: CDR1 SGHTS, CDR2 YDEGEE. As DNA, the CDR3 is TGTGCCAGCAGCTTGGATCAGGGCCCCTATGGCTACACCTTC. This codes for CASSLDQGPYGYTF.

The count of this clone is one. The DNA of the CDR3 is TGTGCCAGCAGTTTACACCTAGCGGGAGGCTACAATGAGCAGTTCTTC. It yields the protein CASSLHLAGGYNEQFF. The J gene is TRBJ2-1, the V gene TRBV27; 11 bases fit TRBD2. CDR3 size: 16 residues. CDR1 and CDR2 (germline): MNHEY, SMNVEV (reference sequence). Trimming at V came to 2 bases and at J to 3 bases, leaving 3 bases not matched to a gene.

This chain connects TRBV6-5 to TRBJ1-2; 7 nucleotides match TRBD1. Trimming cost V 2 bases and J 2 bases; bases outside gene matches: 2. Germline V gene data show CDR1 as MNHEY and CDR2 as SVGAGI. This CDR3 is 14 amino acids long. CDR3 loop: CASSYGQENYGYTF. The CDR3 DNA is TGTGCCAGCAGTTACGGACAGGAGAACTATGGCTACACCTTC.

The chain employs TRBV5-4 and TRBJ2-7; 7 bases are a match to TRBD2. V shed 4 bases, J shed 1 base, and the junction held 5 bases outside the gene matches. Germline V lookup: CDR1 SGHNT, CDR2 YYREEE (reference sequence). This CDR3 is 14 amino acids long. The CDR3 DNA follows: TGTGCCAGCAGCCCCGCAGCGGGATCCTACGAGCAGTACTTC. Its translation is CASSPAAGSYEQYF. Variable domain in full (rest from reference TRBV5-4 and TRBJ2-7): ETGVTQSPTHLIKTRGQQVTLRCSSQSGHNTVSWYQQALGQGPQFIFQYYREEENGRGNFPPRFSGLQFPNYSSELNVNALELDDSALYLCASSPAAGSYEQYFGPGTRLTVT.

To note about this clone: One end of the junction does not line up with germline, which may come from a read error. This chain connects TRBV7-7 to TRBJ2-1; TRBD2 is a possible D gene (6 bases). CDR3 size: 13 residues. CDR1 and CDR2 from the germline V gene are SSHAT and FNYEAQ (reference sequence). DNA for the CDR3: TGTGCTAGCAGCCAGACTAGTTCCCATGAGCAGTTCTTC. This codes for CASSQTSSHEQFF.

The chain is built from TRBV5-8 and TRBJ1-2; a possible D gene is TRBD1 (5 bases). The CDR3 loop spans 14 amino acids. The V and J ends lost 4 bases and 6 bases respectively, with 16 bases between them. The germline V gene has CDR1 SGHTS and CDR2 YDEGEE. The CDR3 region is CASSPSGPGDGYTF. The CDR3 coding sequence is TGTGCCAGCAGCCCCTCGGGGCCGGGAGATGGCTACACCTTC. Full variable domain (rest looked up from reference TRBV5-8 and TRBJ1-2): EAGVTQSPTHLIKTRGQQATLRCSPISGHTSVYWYQQALGLGLQFLLWYDEGEERNRGNFPPRFSGRQFPNYSSELNVNALELEDSALYLCASSPSGPGDGYTFGSGTRLTVV.

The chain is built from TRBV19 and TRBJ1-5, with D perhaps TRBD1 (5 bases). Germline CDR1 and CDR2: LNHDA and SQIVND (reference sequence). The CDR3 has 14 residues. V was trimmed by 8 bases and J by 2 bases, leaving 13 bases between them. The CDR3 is CASDVGGGNQPQHF. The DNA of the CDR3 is TGTGCCAGTGATGTGGGGGGAGGCAATCAGCCCCAGCATTTT.

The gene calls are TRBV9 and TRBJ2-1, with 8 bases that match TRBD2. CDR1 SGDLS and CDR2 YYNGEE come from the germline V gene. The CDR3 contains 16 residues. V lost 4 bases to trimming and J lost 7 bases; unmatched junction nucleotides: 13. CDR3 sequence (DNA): TGTGCCAGCAGCCCCAATAGCGGGACGCGAACGAATGAGCAGTTCTTC. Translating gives CASSPNSGTRTNEQFF.

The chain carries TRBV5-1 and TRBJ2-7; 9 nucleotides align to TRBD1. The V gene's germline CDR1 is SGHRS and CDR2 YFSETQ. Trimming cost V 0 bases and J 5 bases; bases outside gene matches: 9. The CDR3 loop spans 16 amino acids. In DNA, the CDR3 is TGCGCCAGCAGCTTGGTGGTCGGGACAGGGCTAAACGAGCAGTACTTC. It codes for CASSLVVGTGLNEQYF.

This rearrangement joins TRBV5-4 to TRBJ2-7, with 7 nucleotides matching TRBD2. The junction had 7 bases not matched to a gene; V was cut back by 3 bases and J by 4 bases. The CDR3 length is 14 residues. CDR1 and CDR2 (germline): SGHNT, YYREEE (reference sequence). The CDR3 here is CASSSEASGYEQYF. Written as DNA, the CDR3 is TGTGCCAGCAGCTCGGAGGCTAGCGGATACGAGCAGTACTTC.

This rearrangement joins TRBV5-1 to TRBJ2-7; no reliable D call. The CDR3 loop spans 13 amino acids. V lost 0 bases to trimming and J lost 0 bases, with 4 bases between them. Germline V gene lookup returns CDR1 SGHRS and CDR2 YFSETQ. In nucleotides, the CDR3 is TGCGCCAGCAGCTTGGCCGTCTCCTACGAGCAGTACTTC. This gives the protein CASSLAVSYEQYF.

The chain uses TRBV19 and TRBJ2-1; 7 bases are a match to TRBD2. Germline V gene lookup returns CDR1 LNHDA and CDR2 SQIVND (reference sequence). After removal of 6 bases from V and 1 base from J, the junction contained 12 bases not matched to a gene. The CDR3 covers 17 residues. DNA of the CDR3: TGTGCCAGTAGCAATACAAGGGGCGGGAGATCCTACAATGAGCAGTTCTTC. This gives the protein CASSNTRGGRSYNEQFF.

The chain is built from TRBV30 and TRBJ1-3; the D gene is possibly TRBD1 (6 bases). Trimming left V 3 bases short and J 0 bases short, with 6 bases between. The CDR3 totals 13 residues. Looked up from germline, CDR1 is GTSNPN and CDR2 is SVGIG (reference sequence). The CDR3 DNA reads TGTGCCTGGAGAGGGGGCTCTGGAAACACCATATATTTT. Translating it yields CAWRGGSGNTIYF. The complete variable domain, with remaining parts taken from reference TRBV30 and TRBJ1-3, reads SQTIHQWPATLVQPVGSPLSLECTVEGTSNPNLYWYRQAAGRGLQLLFYSVGIGQISSEVPQNLSASRPQDRQFILSSKKLLLSDSGFYLCAWRGGSGNTIYFGEGSWLTVV.

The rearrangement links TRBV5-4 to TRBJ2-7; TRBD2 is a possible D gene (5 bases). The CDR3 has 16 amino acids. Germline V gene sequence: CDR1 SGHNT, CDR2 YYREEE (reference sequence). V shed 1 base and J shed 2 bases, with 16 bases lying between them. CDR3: CASSLLKGELTYEQYF. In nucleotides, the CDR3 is TGTGCCAGCAGCTTGCTGAAGGGAGAGCTAACCTACGAGCAGTACTTC.

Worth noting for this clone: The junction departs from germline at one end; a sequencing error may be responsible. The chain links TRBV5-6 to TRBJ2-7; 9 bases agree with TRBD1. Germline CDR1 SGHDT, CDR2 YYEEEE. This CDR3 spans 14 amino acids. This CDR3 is CANSSGTGRHEQYF. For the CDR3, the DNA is TGTGCCAACAGCTCCGGGACAGGGAGACACGAGCAGTACTTC.

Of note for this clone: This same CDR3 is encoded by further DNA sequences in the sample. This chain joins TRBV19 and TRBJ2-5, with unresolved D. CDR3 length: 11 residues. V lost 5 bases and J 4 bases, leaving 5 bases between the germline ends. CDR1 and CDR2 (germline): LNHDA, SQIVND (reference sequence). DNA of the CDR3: TGTGCCAGTAGTTCAGGAGAGACCCAGTACTTC. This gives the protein CASSSGETQYF.

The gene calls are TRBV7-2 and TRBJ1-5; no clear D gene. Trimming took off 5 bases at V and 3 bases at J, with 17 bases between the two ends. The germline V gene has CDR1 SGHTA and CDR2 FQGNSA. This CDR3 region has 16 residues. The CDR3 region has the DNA TGTGCCAGCAGCGGAACCAATGGGCCCCACAATCAGCCCCAGCATTTT. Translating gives CASSGTNGPHNQPQHF.

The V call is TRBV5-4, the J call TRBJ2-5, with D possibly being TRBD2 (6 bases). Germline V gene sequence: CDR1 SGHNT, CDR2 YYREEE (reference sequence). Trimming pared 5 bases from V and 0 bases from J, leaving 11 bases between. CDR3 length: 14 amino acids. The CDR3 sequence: CASSSGSNQETQYF. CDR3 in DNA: TGTGCCAGCAGTTCCGGGAGCAACCAAGAGACCCAGTACTTC.